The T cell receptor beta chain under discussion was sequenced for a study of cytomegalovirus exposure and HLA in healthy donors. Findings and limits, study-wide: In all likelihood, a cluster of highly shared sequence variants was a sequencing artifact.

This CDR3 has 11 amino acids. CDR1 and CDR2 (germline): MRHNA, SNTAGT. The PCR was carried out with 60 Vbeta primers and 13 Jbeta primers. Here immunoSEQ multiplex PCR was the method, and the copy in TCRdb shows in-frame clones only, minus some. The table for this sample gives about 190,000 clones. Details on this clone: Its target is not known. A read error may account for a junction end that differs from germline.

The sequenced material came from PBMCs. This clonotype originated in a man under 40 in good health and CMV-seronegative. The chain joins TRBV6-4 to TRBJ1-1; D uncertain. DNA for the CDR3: TGTGCCAGCAGTGACTATAGTGGGCAGGTCTTT. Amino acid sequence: CASSDYSGQVF.